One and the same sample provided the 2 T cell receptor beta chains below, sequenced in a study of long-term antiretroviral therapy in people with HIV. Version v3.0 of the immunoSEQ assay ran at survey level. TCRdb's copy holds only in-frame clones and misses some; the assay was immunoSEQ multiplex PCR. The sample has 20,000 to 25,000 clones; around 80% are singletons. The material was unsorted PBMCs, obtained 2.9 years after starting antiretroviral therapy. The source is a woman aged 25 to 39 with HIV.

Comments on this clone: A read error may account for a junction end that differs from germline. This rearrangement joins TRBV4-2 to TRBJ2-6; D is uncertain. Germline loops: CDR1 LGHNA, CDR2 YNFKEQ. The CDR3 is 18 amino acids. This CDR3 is CASSTKSKVTKSGQRPDF. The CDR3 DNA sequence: TGTGCCAGCAGCACCAAGAGCAAGGTTACAAAGTCGGGCCAACGTCCTGACTTC.

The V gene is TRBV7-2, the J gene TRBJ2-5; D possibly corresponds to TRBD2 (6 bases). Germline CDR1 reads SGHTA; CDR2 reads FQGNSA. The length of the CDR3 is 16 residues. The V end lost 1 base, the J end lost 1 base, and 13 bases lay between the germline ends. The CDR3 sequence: CASSLGGAGTQETQYF. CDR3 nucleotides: TGTGCCAGCAGCTTAGGAGGGGCGGGGACCCAAGAGACCCAGTACTTC.